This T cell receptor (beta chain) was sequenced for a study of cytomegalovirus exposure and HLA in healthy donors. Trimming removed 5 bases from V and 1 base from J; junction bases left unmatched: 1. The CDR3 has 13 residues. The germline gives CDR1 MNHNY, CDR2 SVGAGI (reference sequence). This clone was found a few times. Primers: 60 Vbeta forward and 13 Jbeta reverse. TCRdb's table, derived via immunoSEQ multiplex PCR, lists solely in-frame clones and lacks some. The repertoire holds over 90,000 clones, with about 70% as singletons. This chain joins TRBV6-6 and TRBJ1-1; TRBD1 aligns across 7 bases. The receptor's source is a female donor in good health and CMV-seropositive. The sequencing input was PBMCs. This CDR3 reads CASSGTENTEAFF. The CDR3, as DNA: TGTGCCAGCAGTGGGACAGAGAACACTGAAGCTTTCTTT.